The source of this T cell receptor beta chain is a study of blood T cell repertoires in COVID-19. This CDR3 is 13 amino acids long. Germline V gene data show CDR1 as LGHNA and CDR2 as YNFKEQ. The V end was cut by 6 bases, the J end by 7 bases, with 12 bases between. Clones were sequenced by immunoSEQ multiplex PCR, and TCRdb holds only the in-frame ones, with some missing. The sample yields 150,000 to 170,000 clones, roughly 80% seen once. The chain joins TRBV4-2 to TRBJ1-4; D might be TRBD1 (5 bases). This TCR was sampled from a man aged 45-60 years who had recovered from COVID-19. Sequencing was carried out using PBMCs or T cells enriched from blood (not recorded which). The CDR3 DNA reads as TGTGCCAGCAGGGACAAAAGAGGTGAAAAACTGTTTTTT. Its protein product is CASRDKRGEKLFF.